This TCR beta chain was sequenced in a study of T cell responses to AZD1222 COVID-19 vaccine. TCRdb's table, derived via immunoSEQ multiplex PCR, lists solely in-frame clones and lacks some. In the table there are around 140,000 clones, roughly 89% of which are singletons. The V gene end was trimmed by 4 bases and the J gene end by 6 bases; junction bases not matched to a gene: 7. The CDR3 is made up of 15 amino acids. In germline, CDR1 is WSHSY, CDR2 SAAADI. This sequence originates from an adult who received the MenACWY meningococcal vaccine as a control. The material sequenced was peripheral blood, taken 28 days after the second dose of the MenACWY control vaccine. This chain links TRBV10-2 with TRBJ2-1; 9 bases align to TRBD2. Here the CDR3 DNA reads TGCGCCAGCAGTGTCGGACTAGCGACAAGCAATGAGCAGTTCTTC. Its translation: CASSVGLATSNEQFF.